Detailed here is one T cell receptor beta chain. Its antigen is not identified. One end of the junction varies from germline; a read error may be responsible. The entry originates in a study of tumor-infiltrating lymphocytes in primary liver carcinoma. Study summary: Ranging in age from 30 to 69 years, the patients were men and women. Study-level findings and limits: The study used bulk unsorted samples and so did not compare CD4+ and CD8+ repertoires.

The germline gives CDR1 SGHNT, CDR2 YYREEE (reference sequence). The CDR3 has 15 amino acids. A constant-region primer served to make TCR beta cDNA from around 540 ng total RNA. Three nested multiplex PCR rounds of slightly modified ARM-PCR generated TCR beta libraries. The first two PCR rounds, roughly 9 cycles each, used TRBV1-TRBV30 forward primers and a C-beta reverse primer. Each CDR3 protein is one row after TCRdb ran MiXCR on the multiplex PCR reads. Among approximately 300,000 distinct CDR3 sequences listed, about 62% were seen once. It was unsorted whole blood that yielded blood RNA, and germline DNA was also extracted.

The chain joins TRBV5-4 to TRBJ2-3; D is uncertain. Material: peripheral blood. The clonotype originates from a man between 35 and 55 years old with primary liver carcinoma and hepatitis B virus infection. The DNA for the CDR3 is TGTGACAGCAGCTCCCAGGAACGGTTGGTGGATACGCAGTATTTT. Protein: CDSSSQERLVDTQYF. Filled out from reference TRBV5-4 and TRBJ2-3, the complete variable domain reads ETGVTQSPTHLIKTRGQQVTLRCSSQSGHNTVSWYQQALGQGPQFIFQYYREEENGRGNFPPRFSGLQFPNYSSELNVNALELDDSALYLCDSSSQERLVDTQYFGPGTRLTVL.